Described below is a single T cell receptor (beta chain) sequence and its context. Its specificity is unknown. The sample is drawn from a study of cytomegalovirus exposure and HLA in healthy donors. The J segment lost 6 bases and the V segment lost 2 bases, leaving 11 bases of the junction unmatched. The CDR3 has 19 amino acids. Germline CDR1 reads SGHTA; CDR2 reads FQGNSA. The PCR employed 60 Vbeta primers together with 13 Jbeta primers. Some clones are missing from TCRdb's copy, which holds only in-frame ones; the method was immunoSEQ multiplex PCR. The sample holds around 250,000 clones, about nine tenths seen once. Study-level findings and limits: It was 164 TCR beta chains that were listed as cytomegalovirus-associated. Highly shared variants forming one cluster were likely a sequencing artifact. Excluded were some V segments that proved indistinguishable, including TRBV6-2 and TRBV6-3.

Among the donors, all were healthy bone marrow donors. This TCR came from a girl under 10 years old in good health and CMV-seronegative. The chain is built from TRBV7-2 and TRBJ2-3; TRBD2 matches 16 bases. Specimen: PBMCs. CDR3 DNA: TGTGCCAGCAGCTTATCGGGACTAGCGGGAGGGAGGAGCGCGGATACGCAGTATTTT. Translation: CASSLSGLAGGRSADTQYF. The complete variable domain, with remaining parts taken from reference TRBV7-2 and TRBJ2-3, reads GAGVSQSPSNKVTEKGKDVELRCDPISGHTALYWYRQSLGQGLEFLIYFQGNSAPDKSGLPSDRFSAERTGGSVSTLTIQRTQQEDSAVYLCASSLSGLAGGRSADTQYFGPGTRLTVL.